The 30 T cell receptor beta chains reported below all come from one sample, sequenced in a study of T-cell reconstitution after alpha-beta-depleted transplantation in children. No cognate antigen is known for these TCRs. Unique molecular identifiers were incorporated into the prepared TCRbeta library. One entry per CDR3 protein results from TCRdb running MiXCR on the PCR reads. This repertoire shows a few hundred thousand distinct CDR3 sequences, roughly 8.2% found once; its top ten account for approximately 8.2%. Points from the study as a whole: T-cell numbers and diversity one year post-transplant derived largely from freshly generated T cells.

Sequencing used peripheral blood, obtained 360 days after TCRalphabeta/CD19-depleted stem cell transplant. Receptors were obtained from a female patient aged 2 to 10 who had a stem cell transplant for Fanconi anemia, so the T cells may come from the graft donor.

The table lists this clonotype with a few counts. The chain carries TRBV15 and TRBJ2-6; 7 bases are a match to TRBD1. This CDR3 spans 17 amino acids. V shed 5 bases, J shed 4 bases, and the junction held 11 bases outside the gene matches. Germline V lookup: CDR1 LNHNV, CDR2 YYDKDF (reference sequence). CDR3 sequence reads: CATSLRPGGSGANVLTF. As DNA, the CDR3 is TGTGCCACCAGCCTGCGCCCAGGGGGTTCCGGGGCCAACGTCCTGACTTTC.

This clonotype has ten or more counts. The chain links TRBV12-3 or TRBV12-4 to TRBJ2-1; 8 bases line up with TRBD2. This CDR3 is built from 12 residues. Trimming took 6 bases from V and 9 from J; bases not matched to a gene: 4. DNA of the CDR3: TGTGCCAGCAGAGGACTAGCCGGTGAGCAGTTCTTC. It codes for CASRGLAGEQFF.

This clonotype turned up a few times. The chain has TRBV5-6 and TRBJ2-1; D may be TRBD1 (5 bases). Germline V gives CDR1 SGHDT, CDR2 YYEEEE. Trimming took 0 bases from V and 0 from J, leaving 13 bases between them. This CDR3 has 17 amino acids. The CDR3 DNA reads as TGTGCCAGCAGCTTGGTCAGTTGGGGCCTCTCCTACAATGAGCAGTTCTTC. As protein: CASSLVSWGLSYNEQFF. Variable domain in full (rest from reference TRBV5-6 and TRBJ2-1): DAGVTQSPTHLIKTRGQQVTLRCSPKSGHDTVSWYQQALGQGPQFIFQYYEEEERQRGNFPDRFSGHQFPNYSSELNVNALLLGDSALYLCASSLVSWGLSYNEQFFGPGTRLTVL.

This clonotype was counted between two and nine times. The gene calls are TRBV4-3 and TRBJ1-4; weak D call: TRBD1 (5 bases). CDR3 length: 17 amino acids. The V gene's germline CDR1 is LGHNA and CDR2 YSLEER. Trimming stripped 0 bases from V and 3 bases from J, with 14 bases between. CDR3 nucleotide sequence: TGCGCCAGCAGCCAAGATCGTCAGGCAGGGCCTAATGAAAAACTGTTTTTT. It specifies CASSQDRQAGPNEKLFF.

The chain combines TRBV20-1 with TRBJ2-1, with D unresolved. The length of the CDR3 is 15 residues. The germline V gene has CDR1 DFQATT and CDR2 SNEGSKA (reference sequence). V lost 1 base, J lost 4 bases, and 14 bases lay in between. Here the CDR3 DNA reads TGCAGTGCTAGAGTACTGGGATCTGGATACAATGAGCAGTTCTTC. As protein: CSARVLGSGYNEQFF.

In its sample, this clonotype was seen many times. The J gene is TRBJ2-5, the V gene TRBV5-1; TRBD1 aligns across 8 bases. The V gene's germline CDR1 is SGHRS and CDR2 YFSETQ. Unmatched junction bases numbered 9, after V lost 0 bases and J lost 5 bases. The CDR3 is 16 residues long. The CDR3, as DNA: TGCGCCAGCAGCTTGGCGGGCAGGGGGCTGGAGGAGACCCAGTACTTC. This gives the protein CASSLAGRGLEETQYF.

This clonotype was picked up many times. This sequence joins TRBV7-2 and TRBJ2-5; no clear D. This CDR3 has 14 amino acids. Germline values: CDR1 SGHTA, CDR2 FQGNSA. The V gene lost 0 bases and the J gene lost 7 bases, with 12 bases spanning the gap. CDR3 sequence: CASSLALAKMTQYF. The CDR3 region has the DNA TGTGCCAGCAGCTTAGCTCTGGCCAAGATGACCCAGTACTTC.

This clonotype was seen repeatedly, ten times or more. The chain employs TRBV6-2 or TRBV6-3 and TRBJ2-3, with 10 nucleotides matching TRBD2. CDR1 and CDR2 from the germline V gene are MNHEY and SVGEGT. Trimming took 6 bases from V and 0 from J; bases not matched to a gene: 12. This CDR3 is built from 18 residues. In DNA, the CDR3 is TGTGCCAGCAGCCTCCTAGCGGGGGCCTTCCGTAGCACAGATACGCAGTATTTT. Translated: CASSLLAGAFRSTDTQYF.

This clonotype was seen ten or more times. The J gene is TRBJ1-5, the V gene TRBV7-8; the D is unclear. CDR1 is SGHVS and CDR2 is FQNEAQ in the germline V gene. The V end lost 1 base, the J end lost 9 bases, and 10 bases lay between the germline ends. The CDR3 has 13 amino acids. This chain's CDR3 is CASSLEPTGPQHF. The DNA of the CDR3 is TGTGCCAGCAGCTTAGAGCCCACGGGGCCCCAGCATTTT.

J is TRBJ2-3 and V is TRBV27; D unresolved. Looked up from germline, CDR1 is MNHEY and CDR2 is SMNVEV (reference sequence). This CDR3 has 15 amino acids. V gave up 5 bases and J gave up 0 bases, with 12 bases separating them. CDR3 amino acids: CASSPRVLSTDTQYF. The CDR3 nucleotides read TGTGCCAGCAGTCCCCGGGTCCTTAGCACAGATACGCAGTATTTT.

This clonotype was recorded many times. CDR3 sequence reads: CATSRVIVLFYDEQYF. CDR3 coding DNA: TGTGCCACCAGCAGAGTCATAGTTCTCTTTTATGACGAGCAGTACTTC. The chain recombines TRBV15 with TRBJ2-7; D remains ambiguous. The CDR3 runs to 16 residues. Germline V lookup: CDR1 LNHNV, CDR2 YYDKDF (reference sequence). With 1 base removed from V and 5 bases from J, the gap between germline ends came to 18 bases. Full variable domain (rest looked up from reference TRBV15 and TRBJ2-7): DAMVIQNPRYQVTQFGKPVTLSCSQTLNHNVMYWYQQKSSQAPKLLFHYYDKDFNNEADTPDNFQSRRPNTSFCFLDIRSPGLGDTAMYLCATSRVIVLFYDEQYFGPGTRLTVT.

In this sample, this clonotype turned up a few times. The DNA for the CDR3 is TGTGCCAGCAGCCCCGACAGGGGAAACACCATATATTTT. Translation: CASSPDRGNTIYF. V gene TRBV5-6 combines with J gene TRBJ1-3; the D gene is possibly TRBD1 (6 bases). CDR1 is SGHDT, CDR2 YYEEEE, per germline. This CDR3 has 13 residues. V was clipped by 4 bases and J by 4 bases, with 9 bases between them.

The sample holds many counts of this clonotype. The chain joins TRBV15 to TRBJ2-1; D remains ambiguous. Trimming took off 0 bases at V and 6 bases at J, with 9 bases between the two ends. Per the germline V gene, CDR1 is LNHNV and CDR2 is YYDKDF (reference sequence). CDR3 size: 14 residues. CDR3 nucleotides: TGTGCCACCAGCAGAGATCTGGGCCTCAATGAGCAGTTCTTC. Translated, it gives CATSRDLGLNEQFF.

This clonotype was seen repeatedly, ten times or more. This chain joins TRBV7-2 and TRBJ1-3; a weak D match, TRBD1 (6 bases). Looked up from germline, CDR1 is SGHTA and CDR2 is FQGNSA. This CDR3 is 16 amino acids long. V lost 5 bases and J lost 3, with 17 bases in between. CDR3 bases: TGTGCCAGCAGCATCGGTGGGGGCGCGGGTGGAAACACCATATATTTT. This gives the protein CASSIGGGAGGNTIYF.

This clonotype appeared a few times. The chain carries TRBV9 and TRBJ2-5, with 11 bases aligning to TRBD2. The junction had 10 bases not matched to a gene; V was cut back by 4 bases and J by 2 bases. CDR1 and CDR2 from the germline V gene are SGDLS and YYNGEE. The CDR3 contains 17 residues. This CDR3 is CASSPGLAVPLQETQYF. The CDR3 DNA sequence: TGTGCCAGCAGCCCGGGACTAGCGGTTCCACTACAAGAGACCCAGTACTTC.

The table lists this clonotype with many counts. CDR3 loop: CASRSRGLAGGQDTQYF. In DNA, the CDR3 is TGTGCCAGCAGATCCCGAGGACTAGCGGGGGGGCAAGATACGCAGTATTTT. The genes are TRBV28 and TRBJ2-3; 15 nucleotides align to TRBD2. V shed 6 bases and J 5 bases; nucleotides not matched to a gene: 9. The CDR3 spans 17 residues. CDR1 and CDR2 from the germline V gene are MDHEN and SYDVKM.

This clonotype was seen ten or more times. In DNA, the CDR3 is TGTGCCAGCAGCTTTCTAGGGACAGGGTTAGAGAACACTGAAGCTTTCTTT. It yields the protein CASSFLGTGLENTEAFF. The chain links TRBV7-8 to TRBJ1-1; 9 bases agree with TRBD1. V dropped 3 bases and J dropped 1; count of bases not matched to a gene: 9. CDR1 and CDR2 from the germline V gene are SGHVS and FQNEAQ. CDR3 size: 17 residues. The entire variable domain, with the rest obtained from reference TRBV7-8 and TRBJ1-1, is as follows: GAGVSQSPRYKVAKRGQDVALRCDPISGHVSLFWYQQALGQGPEFLTYFQNEAQLDKSGLPSDRFFAERPEGSVSTLKIQRTQQEDSAVYLCASSFLGTGLENTEAFFGQGTRLTVV.

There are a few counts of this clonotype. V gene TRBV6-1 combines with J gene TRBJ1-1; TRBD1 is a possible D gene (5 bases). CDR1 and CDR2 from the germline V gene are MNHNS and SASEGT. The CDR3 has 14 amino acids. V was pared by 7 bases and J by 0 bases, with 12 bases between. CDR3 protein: CASTWGPMNTEAFF. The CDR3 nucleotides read TGTGCCAGCACATGGGGCCCCATGAACACTGAAGCTTTCTTT.

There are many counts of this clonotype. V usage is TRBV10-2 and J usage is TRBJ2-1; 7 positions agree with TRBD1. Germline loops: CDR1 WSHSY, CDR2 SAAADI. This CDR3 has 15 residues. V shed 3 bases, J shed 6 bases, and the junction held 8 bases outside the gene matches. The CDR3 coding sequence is TGCGCCAGCAGTGAATTCCCGACAGGGTCCAATGAGCAGTTCTTC. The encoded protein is CASSEFPTGSNEQFF.

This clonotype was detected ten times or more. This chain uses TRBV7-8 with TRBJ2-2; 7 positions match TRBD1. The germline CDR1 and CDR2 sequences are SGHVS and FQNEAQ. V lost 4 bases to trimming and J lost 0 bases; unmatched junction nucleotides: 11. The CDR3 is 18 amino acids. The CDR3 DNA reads TGTGCCAGCAGCTACCGGGACAGAGCCTCTGCGAACACCGGGGAGCTGTTTTTT. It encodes CASSYRDRASANTGELFF. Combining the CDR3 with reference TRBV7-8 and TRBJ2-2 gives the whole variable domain GAGVSQSPRYKVAKRGQDVALRCDPISGHVSLFWYQQALGQGPEFLTYFQNEAQLDKSGLPSDRFFAERPEGSVSTLKIQRTQQEDSAVYLCASSYRDRASANTGELFFGEGSRLTVL.

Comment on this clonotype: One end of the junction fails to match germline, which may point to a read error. The CDR3 loop reads CCAEHPGQVATNEKLFF. CDR3 bases: TGCTGTGCTGAACATCCGGGACAAGTCGCAACTAATGAAAAACTGTTTTTT. V is TRBV20-1 and J is TRBJ1-4, with D possibly matching TRBD1 (6 bases). Germline CDR1 and CDR2: DFQATT and SNEGSKA (reference sequence). This CDR3 comprises 17 residues.

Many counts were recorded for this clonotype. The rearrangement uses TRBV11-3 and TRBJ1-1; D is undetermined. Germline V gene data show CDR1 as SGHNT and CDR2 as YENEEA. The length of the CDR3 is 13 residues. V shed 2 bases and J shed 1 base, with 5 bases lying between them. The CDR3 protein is CASSLSGNTEAFF. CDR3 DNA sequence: TGTGCCAGCAGCTTATCAGGGAACACTGAAGCTTTCTTT.

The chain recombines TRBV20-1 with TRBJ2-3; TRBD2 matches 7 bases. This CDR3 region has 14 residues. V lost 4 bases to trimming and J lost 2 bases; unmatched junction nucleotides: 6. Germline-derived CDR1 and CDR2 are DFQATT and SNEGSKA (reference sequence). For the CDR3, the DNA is TGCAGTGCTACAGAGCGGGGAAACACAGATACGCAGTATTTT. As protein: CSATERGNTDTQYF.

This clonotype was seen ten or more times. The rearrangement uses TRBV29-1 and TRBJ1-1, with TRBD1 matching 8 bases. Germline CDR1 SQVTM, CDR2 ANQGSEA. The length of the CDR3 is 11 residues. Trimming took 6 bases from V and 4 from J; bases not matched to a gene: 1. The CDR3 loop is CSVQGATEAFF. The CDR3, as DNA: TGCAGCGTCCAGGGGGCCACTGAAGCTTTCTTT.

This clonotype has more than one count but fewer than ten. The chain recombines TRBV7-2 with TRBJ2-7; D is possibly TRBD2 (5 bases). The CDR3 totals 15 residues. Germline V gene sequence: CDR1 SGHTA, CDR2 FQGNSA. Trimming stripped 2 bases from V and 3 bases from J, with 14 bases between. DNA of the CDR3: TGTGCCAGCAGCTTAACGAGGGAGCCCTACTACGAGCAGTACTTC. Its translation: CASSLTREPYYEQYF.

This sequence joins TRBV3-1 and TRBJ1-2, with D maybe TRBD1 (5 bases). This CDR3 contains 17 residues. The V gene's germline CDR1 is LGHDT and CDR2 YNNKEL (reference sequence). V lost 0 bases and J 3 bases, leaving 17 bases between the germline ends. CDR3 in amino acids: CASSQDRGREEDYGYTF. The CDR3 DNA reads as TGTGCCAGCAGCCAAGATCGGGGCAGGGAGGAGGACTATGGCTACACCTTC.

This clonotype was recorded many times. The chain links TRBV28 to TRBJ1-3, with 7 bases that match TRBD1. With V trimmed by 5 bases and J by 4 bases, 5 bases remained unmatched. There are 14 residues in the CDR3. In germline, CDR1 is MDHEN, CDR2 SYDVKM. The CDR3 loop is CASSPWDRGNTIYF. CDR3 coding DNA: TGTGCCAGCAGTCCATGGGACAGAGGAAACACCATATATTTT.

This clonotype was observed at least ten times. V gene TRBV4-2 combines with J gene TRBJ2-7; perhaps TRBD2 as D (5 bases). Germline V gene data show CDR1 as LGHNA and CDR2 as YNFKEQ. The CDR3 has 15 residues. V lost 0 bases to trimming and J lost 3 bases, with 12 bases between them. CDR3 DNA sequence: TGTGCCAGCAGCCAAGATCCCGGACTCGTCTACGAGCAGTACTTC. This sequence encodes CASSQDPGLVYEQYF.

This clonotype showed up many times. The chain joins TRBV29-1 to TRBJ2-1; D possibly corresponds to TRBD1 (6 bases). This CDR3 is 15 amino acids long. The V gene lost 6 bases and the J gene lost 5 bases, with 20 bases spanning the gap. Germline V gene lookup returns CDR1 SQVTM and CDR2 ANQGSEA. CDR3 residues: CSVQGSTPSHNEQFF. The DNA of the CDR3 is TGCAGCGTGCAGGGGAGTACCCCAAGTCACAATGAGCAGTTCTTC.

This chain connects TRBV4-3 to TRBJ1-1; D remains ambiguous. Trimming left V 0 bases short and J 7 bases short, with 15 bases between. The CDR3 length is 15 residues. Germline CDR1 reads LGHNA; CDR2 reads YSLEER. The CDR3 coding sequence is TGCGCCAGCAGCCAAGATTCACGGTATTCGGGTGAAGCTTTCTTT. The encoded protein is CASSQDSRYSGEAFF.